The next 19 T cell receptor beta chains were all read from a single sample in a study of T cell responses to AZD1222 COVID-19 vaccine. Assay: immunoSEQ multiplex PCR; the TCRdb copy retains only in-frame clones and omits some. The sample holds tens of thousands of clones, around 88% seen once. The sequenced sample was peripheral blood, obtained 28 days after the second dose of the MenACWY control vaccine. The receptors derive from an adult who received the MenACWY meningococcal vaccine as a control.

This clone was observed a single time. The chain employs TRBV9 and TRBJ2-3; D gene ambiguous. Between the trimmed V and J ends, which lost 1 base and 1 base, there was a span of 10 bases. CDR1 is SGDLS, CDR2 YYNGEE, per germline. This CDR3 has 15 residues. CDR3 sequence: CASSVSPTRTDTQYF. The CDR3, as DNA: TGTGCCAGCAGCGTAAGTCCGACTCGCACAGATACGCAGTATTTT.

The V call is TRBV5-6, the J call TRBJ1-2; D is ambiguous. The germline gives CDR1 SGHDT, CDR2 YYEEEE. V dropped 2 bases and J dropped 7 bases, with 12 bases sitting between them. This CDR3 contains 13 residues. The CDR3 sequence: CASSLGLWAGYTF. The CDR3 DNA follows: TGTGCCAGCAGCTTAGGACTTTGGGCTGGCTACACCTTC.

This clone has just a few counts. CDR3 in DNA: TGTGCCAGCTCACCAGTAGAGGGGGCTGTGATCGAGCAGTACTTC. Translating gives CASSPVEGAVIEQYF. The gene calls are TRBV18 and TRBJ2-7; 7 bases match TRBD1. The V gene end was trimmed by 2 bases and the J gene end by 6 bases; junction bases not matched to a gene: 10. Germline V gives CDR1 KGHSH, CDR2 LQKENI. The CDR3 has 15 amino acids.

This chain uses TRBV15 with TRBJ1-6, with D possibly TRBD1 on 5 matching bases. The CDR3 has 15 amino acids. CDR1 and CDR2 from the germline V gene are LNHNV and YYDKDF (reference sequence). Between the trimmed V and J ends, which lost 0 bases and 7 bases, there was a span of 10 bases. The DNA of the CDR3 is TGTGCCACCAGCAGAGATGGCAGGGTGAATTCACCCCTCCACTTT. It is translated as CATSRDGRVNSPLHF.

The gene calls are TRBV12-3 or TRBV12-4 and TRBJ1-1; weak D call: TRBD1 (6 bases). This CDR3 is built from 11 residues. V dropped 8 bases and J dropped 3 bases, with 7 bases sitting between them. The CDR3 protein is CASSGDTEAFF. The CDR3 region has the DNA TGTGCCAGCTCAGGGGACACTGAAGCTTTCTTT.

The CDR3 here is CASRTPGLAGDGDTQYF. The CDR3 DNA reads as TGTGCCAGCAGGACCCCGGGACTAGCGGGAGACGGGGATACGCAGTATTTT. The chain carries TRBV28 and TRBJ2-3, with 14 bases identical to TRBD2. The CDR3 covers 17 residues. In germline, CDR1 is MDHEN, CDR2 SYDVKM. V lost 6 bases and J lost 6; bases outside the gene matches: 11.

In DNA, the CDR3 is TGTGCCTGGAGCCTCATTATGGGGCGCGGTAATGAAAAACTGTTTTTT. Translated, it gives CAWSLIMGRGNEKLFF. The chain has TRBV30 and TRBJ1-4, with a possible D match to TRBD1 (5 bases). This CDR3 is 16 amino acids long. Germline lookup yields CDR1 GTSNPN and CDR2 SVGIG (reference sequence). Trimming took off 3 bases at V and 4 bases at J, with 18 bases between the two ends.

The rearrangement links TRBV16 to TRBJ1-6; no clear D. CDR3 length: 14 amino acids. Deletions cut 3 bases from V and 10 bases from J, with 13 bases between. Germline V gives CDR1 KGHSY, CDR2 FQNENV. CDR3 DNA sequence: TGTGCCAGCAGCCACCCCGAAACTGACTCACCCCTCCACTTT. Translated, it gives CASSHPETDSPLHF.

The chain joins TRBV7-2 to TRBJ2-7, with TRBD2 matching over 14 bases. Trimming took 5 bases from V and 0 from J; bases not matched to a gene: 9. From germline, CDR1 is SGHTA and CDR2 FQGNSA. This CDR3 comprises 18 residues. The chain's CDR3 is CASSLGLAGGHFSYEQYF. The CDR3 DNA is TGTGCCAGCAGCCTCGGACTAGCGGGGGGACATTTCTCCTACGAGCAGTACTTC.

CDR3 sequence: CASSQGVAGETTDTQYF. In DNA form, the CDR3 reads TGTGCCAGCAGTCAGGGGGTAGCGGGGGAAACCACAGATACGCAGTATTTT. This chain joins TRBV2 and TRBJ2-3, with 9 bases lining up with TRBD2. The CDR3 is 17 residues long. Per the germline V gene, CDR1 is SNHLY and CDR2 is FYNNEI. The junction had 11 bases not matched to a gene; V was cut back by 5 bases and J by 2 bases.

CDR3 sequence (DNA): TGTGCCAGCAGCTTGGTAACCCAGTACTTC. Translating it yields CASSLVTQYF. The V gene is TRBV5-8, the J gene TRBJ2-5; D gene ambiguous. The CDR3 covers 10 residues. With 0 bases removed from V and 8 bases from J, the gap between germline ends came to 2 bases. Germline loops: CDR1 SGHTS, CDR2 YDEGEE.

V is TRBV18 and J is TRBJ1-2; D perhaps matches TRBD1 (6 bases). The CDR3 is 16 residues long. The V end was cut by 0 bases, the J end by 8 bases, with 19 bases between. CDR1 is KGHSH and CDR2 is LQKENI in the germline V gene. CDR3 bases: TGTGCCAGCTCACCACCTAGGACGGGGGCCCTCCCGGGCTACACCTTC. This codes for CASSPPRTGALPGYTF.

The genes are TRBV6-5 and TRBJ1-5; tentative D call: TRBD1 (5 bases). Germline CDR1 and CDR2: MNHEY and SVGAGI. This CDR3 spans 14 amino acids. V was pared by 7 bases and J by 2 bases, with 12 bases between. The CDR3 region has the DNA TGTGCCAGCAATCGGGTAGGGGGCAATCAGCCCCAGCATTTT. Translated, it gives CASNRVGGNQPQHF.

In this sample, this clone turned up once. The rearrangement uses TRBV6-1 and TRBJ1-5, with no clear D. CDR3 length: 15 amino acids. The germline gives CDR1 MNHNS, CDR2 SASEGT. With 1 base removed from V and 6 bases from J, the gap between germline ends came to 13 bases. This CDR3 is CASSEVWERSQPQHF. The CDR3 DNA reads TGTGCCAGCAGTGAAGTCTGGGAGAGGAGTCAGCCCCAGCATTTT.

The chain employs TRBV6-5 and TRBJ1-1, with TRBD1 identical over 8 bases. The CDR3 spans 11 residues. Germline loops: CDR1 MNHEY, CDR2 SVGAGI. Unmatched junction bases numbered 1, after V lost 6 bases and J lost 7 bases. CDR3 sequence: CASRGQGEAFF. The DNA of the CDR3 is TGTGCCAGCAGAGGACAGGGTGAAGCTTTCTTT.

This rearrangement joins TRBV19 to TRBJ2-1; 14 bases are a match to TRBD2. The CDR3 has 19 amino acids. The germline CDR1 and CDR2 sequences are LNHDA and SQIVND (reference sequence). The ends lost 5 bases at V and 5 bases at J; junction bases unmatched: 14. Here the CDR3 DNA reads TGTGCCAGTAGTGCCAAGACTAGCGGGGGGGCCACAATGAACAATGAGCAGTTCTTC. Translating gives CASSAKTSGGATMNNEQFF. Together with reference TRBV19 and TRBJ2-1, the CDR3 gives the full variable domain: DGGITQSPKYLFRKEGQNVTLSCEQNLNHDAMYWYRQDPGQGLRLIYYSQIVNDFQKGDIAEGYSVSREKKESFPLTVTSAQKNPTAFYLCASSAKTSGGATMNNEQFFGPGTRLTVL.

CDR3 residues: CAWSLANYGYTF. In nucleotides, the CDR3 is TGTGCCTGGAGTCTAGCGAACTATGGCTACACCTTC. The chain combines TRBV30 with TRBJ1-2; D gene uncertain. Trimming took 2 bases from V and 2 from J, leaving 6 bases between them. Looked up from germline, CDR1 is GTSNPN and CDR2 is SVGIG (reference sequence). The CDR3 is 12 residues long.

This chain's CDR3 is CASSLLNREYNSPLHF. The CDR3 region has the DNA TGTGCCAGCAGCTTGCTGAACAGAGAGTATAATTCACCCCTCCACTTT. The chain couples TRBV7-6 to TRBJ1-6; D not resolved. The germline CDR1 and CDR2 sequences are SGHVS and FNYEAQ. The CDR3 spans 16 residues. V lost 3 bases to trimming and J lost 4 bases, with 13 bases between them.

In DNA form, the CDR3 reads TGCGCCAGCAGCCCCCGGGACCCAACCCAAAGGAAGAACACCGGGGAGCTGTTTTTT. Translation gives CASSPRDPTQRKNTGELFF. The gene calls are TRBV4-1 and TRBJ2-2, with D possibly called TRBD1 or TRBD2 (5 bases each). Trimming removed 4 bases from V and 1 base from J, with 22 bases in between. Per the germline V gene, CDR1 is MGHRA and CDR2 is YSYEKL. The CDR3 loop spans 19 amino acids.